Listed here are 17 T cell receptor beta chains from one sample, sequenced in a study of low-dose radiotherapy and immunotherapy resistance in tumors. With TRAV- and TRBV-specific primers, first-strand cDNA was made, covering the alpha and beta chains. Both a constant-region primer and a V-primer adapter served to amplify TCRs across roughly 20 PCR cycles. One entry per CDR3 protein results from TCRdb running MiXCR on the reads. This sample carries more than 90,000 distinct CDR3 sequences, under 25% of them seen once, and the ten largest clones take 4.1%. Time point reported: after trial treatment. The treatment is: LDRT plus nivolumab, ipilimumab, low-dose cyclophosphamide and aspirin (RACIN trial). Sequenced material: PBMCs, taken after low-dose radiotherapy plus immunotherapy. Source of these receptors: a male donor with prostate cancer.

This clonotype was recorded at least ten times. This chain links TRBV30 with TRBJ2-7; D uncertain. The CDR3 is 14 amino acids. Germline assignment: CDR1 GTSNPN and CDR2 SVGIG (reference sequence). The ends were cut back, 4 bases at V and 2 bases at J, with 15 bases in the middle. The CDR3 region has the DNA TGTGCCTGGAAAACTCACCCCGACGCCTACGAGCAGTACTTC. Translating it yields CAWKTHPDAYEQYF.

The sample holds many counts of this clonotype. V is TRBV27 and J is TRBJ1-1; no firm D call. Per germline, CDR1 MNHEY and CDR2 SMNVEV (reference sequence). This CDR3 comprises 11 residues. Trimming cost V 4 bases and J 8 bases, with 8 bases left between them. CDR3 sequence reads: CASSSPREAFF. The DNA of the CDR3 is TGTGCCAGCAGTTCCCCCAGGGAAGCTTTCTTT.

This clonotype was found many times. V and J are TRBV4-1 and TRBJ2-1; no definite D call. The CDR3 consists of 12 residues. V lost 3 bases to trimming and J lost 11 bases, with 11 bases between them. Germline lookup yields CDR1 MGHRA and CDR2 YSYEKL. The CDR3 reads CASSHDTAKQFF. CDR3 in DNA: TGCGCCAGCAGCCATGATACAGCGAAGCAGTTCTTC.

V is TRBV20-1 and J is TRBJ1-1; D gene ambiguous. The CDR3 totals 14 residues. V was cut by 0 bases and J by 10 bases, with 18 bases left in between. CDR1 DFQATT and CDR2 SNEGSKA come from the germline V gene (reference sequence). In nucleotides, the CDR3 is TGCAGTGCTAGAGACCCCGTGGAGGGTATAGCAGCTTTCTTT. Translating gives CSARDPVEGIAAFF.

This clonotype was seen ten or more times. The rearrangement uses TRBV20-1 and TRBJ1-5, with no clear D. V was trimmed by 6 bases and J by 6 bases, leaving 18 bases between them. The CDR3 is made up of 14 amino acids. Germline loops: CDR1 DFQATT, CDR2 SNEGSKA (reference sequence). The CDR3 nucleotides read TGCAGTGCCGTTAAGCAGACTCTGGGTCAGCCCCAGCATTTT. Residues: CSAVKQTLGQPQHF.

The chain is built from TRBV28 and TRBJ2-1; no clear D gene. The V and J ends lost 6 bases and 4 bases respectively, with 10 bases between them. Per the germline V gene, CDR1 is MDHEN and CDR2 is SYDVKM. This CDR3 is 13 amino acids long. CDR3 amino acids: CASRYRVYNEQFF. The CDR3 DNA is TGTGCCAGCAGGTACCGGGTTTACAATGAGCAGTTCTTC.

This clonotype was seen repeatedly, ten times or more. CDR3 DNA: TGTGCCAGCAGCTCGGCGGGGGGTCAGGAGACCCAGTACTTC. Translating gives CASSSAGGQETQYF. The V call is TRBV5-6, the J call TRBJ2-5; 8 positions agree with TRBD2. The CDR3 has 14 amino acids. In germline, CDR1 is SGHDT, CDR2 YYEEEE. Losses at the gene ends were 3 bases for V and 5 bases for J; bases not matched to a gene: 6. Full variable domain (missing parts from reference TRBV5-6 and TRBJ2-5): DAGVTQSPTHLIKTRGQQVTLRCSPKSGHDTVSWYQQALGQGPQFIFQYYEEEERQRGNFPDRFSGHQFPNYSSELNVNALLLGDSALYLCASSSAGGQETQYFGPGTRLLVL.

The sample holds many counts of this clonotype. This sequence joins TRBV29-1 and TRBJ2-7, with 10 positions matching TRBD2. There are 14 residues in the CDR3. The germline gives CDR1 SQVTM, CDR2 ANQGSEA. Trimming at V came to 4 bases and at J to 6 bases, leaving 9 bases not matched to a gene. CDR3 sequence reads: CSVALAAGGSEQYF. The CDR3 coding sequence is TGCAGCGTTGCCCTTGCAGCGGGGGGGTCCGAGCAGTACTTC.

With regard to this clonotype: A read error is the likely source, as a far larger clone sits one nucleotide away. This chain joins TRBV7-9 and TRBJ2-3; 8 positions match TRBD2. The CDR3 is 15 amino acids. The ends lost 5 bases at V and 1 base at J; junction bases unmatched: 5. Germline V gene data show CDR1 as SEHNR and CDR2 as FQNEAQ (reference sequence). The CDR3 sequence: CASSPGAGGTDTQYF. The CDR3 bases are TGTGCCAGCAGCCCGGGAGCGGGGGGCACAGATACGCAGTATTTT.

This clonotype appeared many times. The V gene is TRBV20-1, the J gene TRBJ2-5; 7 positions match TRBD2. Germline V CDR1 and CDR2: DFQATT, SNEGSKA (reference sequence). This CDR3 contains 11 residues. The ends lost 7 bases at V and 5 bases at J; junction bases unmatched: 4. DNA of the CDR3: TGCAGTGGGTTGCGGGGGGAGACCCAGTACTTC. Translated: CSGLRGETQYF.

This clonotype was counted many times. The chain carries TRBV6-4 and TRBJ2-7; D is possibly TRBD1 (5 bases). CDR1 is MRHNA and CDR2 is SNTAGT in the germline V gene. The CDR3 runs 15 residues. Deletions cut 7 bases from V and 3 bases from J, with 19 bases between. In DNA, the CDR3 is TGTGCCAGCACCCCGGGTCGACAGTCCCACTACGAGCAGTACTTC. Protein product: CASTPGRQSHYEQYF.

This clonotype was seen more than once but under ten times. The chain joins TRBV5-3 to TRBJ1-2; D uncertain. TRBV5-3 is an open reading frame, and its role is uncertain. Trimming took off 8 bases at V and 8 bases at J, with 22 bases between the two ends. The length of the CDR3 is 14 residues. The CDR3 DNA follows: TGTGCCAGCAGCCCCCGGGATACACTCCTGGGCTACACCTTC. Encoded protein: CASSPRDTLLGYTF.

This clonotype was counted many times. V and J are TRBV5-1 and TRBJ2-5; 7 nucleotides align to TRBD1. The CDR3 totals 14 residues. Germline V gives CDR1 SGHRS, CDR2 YFSETQ. Germline trimming cut 1 base from V and 5 bases from J; bases unmatched to any gene: 5. The CDR3 nucleotides read TGCGCCAGCAGCTTGACAGGGGTCTGGGAGACCCAGTACTTC. It codes for CASSLTGVWETQYF.

This clonotype was picked up many times. The chain links TRBV29-1 to TRBJ1-2; TRBD1 is a possible D gene (5 bases). The CDR3 has 11 amino acids. Between the trimmed V and J ends, which lost 4 bases and 6 bases, there was a span of 9 bases. Germline-derived CDR1 and CDR2 are SQVTM and ANQGSEA. The CDR3 DNA reads as TGCAGCGTTGGGGGGATGAATGGCTACACCTTC. Its protein is CSVGGMNGYTF.

Many counts were recorded for this clonotype. The gene calls are TRBV6-6 and TRBJ2-3; D might be TRBD2 (6 bases). V was shortened by 5 bases and J by 6 bases, with 12 bases between the two germline ends. The CDR3 is made up of 13 amino acids. CDR1 and CDR2 from the germline V gene are MNHNY and SVGAGI (reference sequence). The CDR3 spells CASSEPGGDTQYF. The CDR3 DNA reads as TGTGCCAGCAGTGAACCTGGAGGGGATACGCAGTATTTT.

This clonotype has at least ten counts. The chain links TRBV6-4 to TRBJ2-1; 7 bases agree with TRBD1. The ends lost 4 bases at V and 4 bases at J; junction bases unmatched: 4. This CDR3 contains 14 residues. Germline CDR1 MRHNA, CDR2 SNTAGT. The CDR3 DNA reads TGTGCCAGCAGTGTGACACAGGGGTACAATGAGCAGTTCTTC. Amino acid sequence: CASSVTQGYNEQFF.

This clonotype was recorded many times. The gene calls are TRBV18 and TRBJ2-5; D is possibly TRBD2 (6 bases). Germline V gives CDR1 KGHSH, CDR2 LQKENI. This CDR3 region has 15 residues. Trimming stripped 2 bases from V and 6 bases from J, with 16 bases between. CDR3 sequence reads: CASSPSGGAGKTQYF. CDR3 nucleotides: TGTGCCAGCTCACCAAGTGGCGGGGCGGGAAAGACCCAGTACTTC.